This record concerns one TCR beta chain sequence. Per the germline V gene, CDR1 is ENHRY and CDR2 is SYGVKD. V dropped 4 bases and J dropped 8; count of bases not matched to a gene: 4. The CDR3 loop spans 13 amino acids. These data belong to a study of blood T cells in healthy people across ages. Investigators took 8 to 10 milliliters of peripheral blood from every donor. Sample-barcoded 5' priming and a J-beta primer mix drove a second PCR of about 6 to 12 cycles. MiXCR, run by TCRdb on the 5' RACE reads, gives a single entry per CDR3 protein. This sample has roughly 1,500,000 distinct CDR3 sequences; roughly 32% occur once, and the top ten carry 11%.

What was sequenced was blood. The source of this sequence is a woman aged 30 to 39 in good health. This sequence joins TRBV10-3 and TRBJ2-1, with TRBD2 matching over 8 bases. Written as DNA, the CDR3 is TGTGCCATCAGTGTCGGGGGGGGCTATGAGCAGTTCTTC. Its protein is CAISVGGGYEQFF.